The 12 T cell receptor beta chains below come from one sample, sequenced in a study of post-analysis software for immune sequencing data. Findings of the study overall: About 5 TRBV segments (TRBV5-6, TRBV5-1 and TRBV20-1 among them) occurred more frequently in patients than in controls.

Their target antigens are unknown. Prepared TCR beta cDNA libraries contained unique molecular identifiers. In TCRdb, the PCR reads were re-called with MiXCR into one record per CDR3 protein. The sample has roughly 540,000 distinct CDR3 sequences; 30% to 40% are singletons. Sequencing was carried out using blood. The receptor set was obtained from a girl aged 2-17 years with multiple sclerosis.

There are a few counts of this clonotype. The chain carries TRBV19 and TRBJ2-3; D uncertain. CDR3 length: 15 amino acids. Germline assignment: CDR1 LNHDA and CDR2 SQIVND (reference sequence). Trimming removed 0 bases at V and 4 bases at J, with 11 bases between. CDR3 region: CASSIDPVVADTQYF. The CDR3 DNA follows: TGTGCCAGTAGTATAGACCCGGTTGTCGCAGATACGCAGTATTTT.

CDR3 region: CSVARSPGGYTF. The CDR3 bases are TGCAGCGTCGCAAGGTCCCCAGGGGGCTACACCTTC. The V gene is TRBV29-1, the J gene TRBJ1-2; maybe TRBD1 (5 bases). The CDR3 contains 12 residues. The germline gives CDR1 SQVTM, CDR2 ANQGSEA. V was trimmed by 6 bases and J by 8 bases, leaving 16 bases between them.

This sequence joins TRBV9 and TRBJ2-1, with 7 bases matching TRBD2. Germline V gene data show CDR1 as SGDLS and CDR2 as YYNGEE. The junction had 13 bases not matched to a gene; V was cut back by 3 bases and J by 13 bases. The CDR3 contains 14 residues. This chain's CDR3 is CASSAGGGGGTQFF. For the CDR3, the DNA is TGTGCCAGCAGCGCGGGGGGTGGCGGGGGAACTCAGTTCTTC.

This clonotype was picked up a small number of times. V is TRBV10-3 and J is TRBJ2-3, with D possibly TRBD2 on 6 matching bases. V lost 4 bases to trimming and J lost 1 base, with 18 bases between them. This CDR3 has 17 amino acids. Germline CDR1 and CDR2: ENHRY and SYGVKD. CDR3 nucleotides: TGTGCCATCAGTGCGGATTACGACCCGGGGGGCACAGATACGCAGTATTTT. Translation: CAISADYDPGGTDTQYF.

This clonotype has just a few counts. This chain connects TRBV2 to TRBJ1-5; D call uncertain. The CDR3 extends over 16 amino acids. CDR1 is SNHLY, CDR2 FYNNEI, per germline. V was clipped by 4 bases and J by 0 bases, with 13 bases between them. CDR3 in DNA: TGTGCCAGCAGTGTAAGGAGCGTGTATAGCAATCAGCCCCAGCATTTT. Encoded protein: CASSVRSVYSNQPQHF.

The chain employs TRBV4-1 and TRBJ1-6; TRBD1 might be the D (6 bases). CDR1 is MGHRA, CDR2 YSYEKL, per germline. CDR3 length: 14 amino acids. Trimming removed 1 base from V and 14 bases from J, with 15 bases in between. The CDR3 DNA reads as TGCGCCAGCAGCCAAGTAGGGGGGGTCGGGACCCTCCACTTT. Its translation: CASSQVGGVGTLHF.

This clonotype was recorded once. At one end the junction does not follow the germline gene, possibly because of a read error. The chain combines TRBV11-2 with TRBJ2-3; TRBD2 might be the D (5 bases). CDR1 SGHAT and CDR2 FQNNGV come from the germline V gene. The CDR3 has 15 amino acids. The CDR3 coding sequence is TGTACCAGCAGCTTAGATCCGGGGAGCCCCGATACGCAGTATTTT. It is translated as CTSSLDPGSPDTQYF.

This chain joins TRBV2 and TRBJ2-7, with D tentatively TRBD2 (6 bases). Near its end, the DNA agrees better with TRBJ2-5, so the J call may be wrong. The CDR3 has 15 residues. Germline V gene data show CDR1 as SNHLY and CDR2 as FYNNEI. CDR3: CASRAEGTGRETQYF. The DNA for the CDR3 is TGTGCCAGCAGGGCGGAGGGGACGGGAAGAGAGACCCAGTACTTC.

A few counts support this clonotype. The chain employs TRBV7-2 and TRBJ2-7, with 9 bases fitting TRBD1. CDR1 is SGHTA, CDR2 FQGNSA, per germline. CDR3 length: 17 residues. Trimming removed 2 bases from V and 3 bases from J; junction bases left unmatched: 11. In DNA form, the CDR3 reads TGTGCCAGCAGCTTATTCGGCTCGGGACAGGGCAACTACGAGCAGTACTTC. Translating it yields CASSLFGSGQGNYEQYF.

Ten or more counts support this clonotype. V gene TRBV10-3 combines with J gene TRBJ2-1; 9 bases are shared with TRBD2. The germline CDR1 and CDR2 sequences are ENHRY and SYGVKD. The CDR3 totals 13 residues. V lost 7 bases to trimming and J lost 4 bases; unmatched junction nucleotides: 2. DNA for the CDR3: TGTGCCATCAAGGCGGGGGGGTACAATGAGCAGTTCTTC. It encodes CAIKAGGYNEQFF.

The chain recombines TRBV19 with TRBJ1-5; no definite D call. This CDR3 is 13 amino acids long. The germline gives CDR1 LNHDA, CDR2 SQIVND (reference sequence). Trimming pared 3 bases from V and 10 bases from J, leaving 13 bases between. CDR3 protein: CASSIPGYIPQHF. In DNA, the CDR3 is TGTGCCAGTAGTATTCCCGGGTACATACCCCAGCATTTT.

This clonotype has a count of ten or more. The chain recombines TRBV19 with TRBJ2-3; TRBD1 aligns across 8 bases. This CDR3 spans 14 amino acids. CDR1 and CDR2 from the germline V gene are LNHDA and SQIVND (reference sequence). The J segment lost 4 bases and the V segment lost 4 bases, leaving 4 bases of the junction unmatched. The CDR3 nucleotides read TGTGCCAGTAGTAGTGGACAGGGAGCAGATACGCAGTATTTT. It translates to CASSSGQGADTQYF.